The clone carrying this TCR beta chain came up a few times. The germline V gene has CDR1 PRHDT and CDR2 FYEKMQ (reference sequence). Trimming took off 5 bases at V and 5 bases at J, with 9 bases between the two ends. The CDR3 sequence is 12 residues long. Sorted out of PBMCs were CD4+ T cells and CD8+ T cells. The sample comes from a study of CD8+ T cells in alopecia areata. Sequencing relied on a cDNA template that was reverse transcribed from extracted RNA. Generated by immunoSEQ multiplex PCR, the TCRdb table keeps only in-frame clones and is missing some. The repertoire holds 150,000 to 200,000 clones, with about 54% as singletons.

The J gene is TRBJ1-2, the V gene TRBV13, with D tentatively TRBD1 (5 bases). This TCR was recovered from a human donor in good health. Sequenced: CD4+ T cells sorted from blood. The DNA for the CDR3 is TGTGCCAGCAGCCCAGGGCAGTATGGCTACACCTTC. It yields the protein CASSPGQYGYTF.